A single sample gave rise to the 26 T cell receptor beta chains below, sequenced in a study of T cells expressing NK-cell markers. TCRdb processed the 5' RACE reads again and assigns one entry to each CDR3 protein, with no DNA. This sample's table reports 150,000 to 170,000 distinct CDR3 sequences. Sequenced sample: blood T cells: a sorted CD56 or NKG2C T cell subset, CD4+ or CD8+ T cells, or bulk PBMC T cells (not recorded which). Receptor source: a woman between 50 and 59 years old in good health.

V and J are TRBV6-2 or TRBV6-3 and TRBJ2-1; the TCRdb call, TRBD2, lacks DNA for checking. Germline V lookup: CDR1 MNHEY, CDR2 SVGEGT. CDR3 size: 16 residues. CDR3 sequence reads: CASSYDLAGDYNEQFF.

The chain carries TRBV21-1 and TRBJ1-6; lacking DNA, the TRBD1 call made by TCRdb goes unchecked. TRBV21-1 is tagged as a pseudogene. This CDR3 is 17 amino acids long. The CDR3 is CASKGYWRDKGNSPLHF.

This chain connects TRBV29-1 to TRBJ2-7. The CDR3 extends over 15 amino acids. Germline values: CDR1 SQVTM, CDR2 ANQGSEA. The CDR3 spells CSVEGRTGATYEQYF.

The V and J genes are TRBV7-2 and TRBJ1-4; checking the TCRdb D call of TRBD1 is not possible without DNA. Looked up from germline, CDR1 is SGHTA and CDR2 is FQGNSA. CDR3 length equals 14 residues. The CDR3 sequence is CASSLLGPNEKLFF.

The J gene is TRBJ1-1, the V gene TRBV30; the TCRdb D gene call, TRBD1, has no DNA to confirm it. Germline V lookup: CDR1 GTSNPN, CDR2 SVGIG (reference sequence). The CDR3 covers 12 residues. The CDR3 here is CAWEVRRGIAFF.

The chain recombines TRBV19 with TRBJ2-1; TCRdb selects TRBD1, and the lack of DNA leaves this call unchecked. CDR3 length equals 14 residues. The germline V gene has CDR1 LNHDA and CDR2 SQIVND (reference sequence). The CDR3 spells CASSTQGAYNEQFF.

This chain joins TRBV15 and TRBJ1-5; TCRdb's assignment of TRBD1 cannot be checked, as there is no DNA. The CDR3 loop spans 14 amino acids. The germline V gene encodes CDR1 LNHNV and CDR2 YYDKDF (reference sequence). CDR3 sequence reads: CATSSNRGGQPQHF.

The rearrangement uses TRBV4-1 and TRBJ2-1; the D call of TRBD1 rests on TCRdb alone, since no DNA is present to check it. Germline lookup yields CDR1 MGHRA and CDR2 YSYEKL. The CDR3 consists of 16 residues. CDR3 loop: CASSQERGDRYNEQFF.

V and J are TRBV5-1 and TRBJ2-2; checking the TCRdb D call of TRBD1 is not possible without DNA. Germline lookup yields CDR1 SGHRS and CDR2 YFSETQ. This CDR3 is 17 amino acids long. CDR3 region: CASSLECPQLNTGELFF.

The chain employs TRBV25-1 and TRBJ1-1. This CDR3 spans 14 amino acids. Germline lookup yields CDR1 MGHDK and CDR2 SYGVNS. CDR3 region: CASKVGTARDEAFF.

The chain employs TRBV6-8 and TRBJ2-2; the D call of TRBD2 rests on TCRdb alone, since no DNA is present to check it. From germline, CDR1 is MNHGY and CDR2 SAAAGT. This CDR3 has 16 residues. The CDR3: CASSYPLAGDTGELFF.

This CDR3 reads CASSPDREHGYTF. This rearrangement joins TRBV12-3 or TRBV12-4 to TRBJ1-2; TCRdb calls TRBD1, which cannot be checked without DNA. The length of the CDR3 is 13 residues.

CDR3 protein: CAISDLGNEQFF. The V and J genes are TRBV10-3 and TRBJ2-1. This CDR3 is 12 amino acids long. Germline CDR1 reads ENHRY; CDR2 reads SYGVKD.

CDR3 residues: CASSPGTANTGELFF. The rearrangement uses TRBV18 and TRBJ2-2; without DNA, the TCRdb call of TRBD1 cannot be checked. Germline lookup yields CDR1 KGHSH and CDR2 LQKENI. The CDR3 is 15 residues long.

This chain connects TRBV5-1 to TRBJ1-1. CDR3 length: 15 amino acids. Germline V gene data show CDR1 as SGHRS and CDR2 as YFSETQ. This chain's CDR3 is CASSSFDGPDTEAFF.

J is TRBJ2-1 and V is TRBV19. The CDR3 spans 12 residues. Per the germline V gene, CDR1 is LNHDA and CDR2 is SQIVND (reference sequence). This CDR3 reads CASSMSGDEQFF.

The V and J genes are TRBV5-1 and TRBJ1-1; TCRdb lists TRBD1, though no DNA is available to test this call. Per the germline V gene, CDR1 is SGHRS and CDR2 is YFSETQ. CDR3 size: 15 residues. The chain's CDR3 is CASSPRGRGLAAAFF.

This chain connects TRBV7-9 to TRBJ1-1; with no DNA, the TCRdb D assignment of TRBD1 cannot be verified. The CDR3 has 13 amino acids. Germline CDR1 SEHNR, CDR2 FQNEAQ (reference sequence). The CDR3: CASSSGANTEAFF.

V gene TRBV5-6 combines with J gene TRBJ2-3; TCRdb reports TRBD1, a call that lacks DNA to check it against. The germline V gene encodes CDR1 SGHDT and CDR2 YYEEEE. The CDR3 consists of 14 residues. The CDR3 loop is CASSRDRTGDTQYF.

The J gene is TRBJ2-7, the V gene TRBV12-3 or TRBV12-4; as DNA is missing, the TRBD1 call by TCRdb cannot be tested. This CDR3 contains 13 residues. CDR3: CASSPRAGDEQYF.

J is TRBJ2-1 and V is TRBV7-2; no DNA is available, so the TRBD2 call from TCRdb remains unchecked. Germline V gives CDR1 SGHTA, CDR2 FQGNSA. CDR3 size: 16 residues. The chain's CDR3 is CASSFREAPPYNEQFF.

The rearrangement uses TRBV7-9 and TRBJ2-1; TCRdb's D call, TRBD1, is unchecked because there is no DNA. Germline V CDR1 and CDR2: SEHNR, FQNEAQ (reference sequence). The CDR3 consists of 13 residues. The CDR3: CASSRWDGNEQFF.

V gene TRBV5-5 combines with J gene TRBJ2-3; lacking DNA, the TRBD2 call made by TCRdb goes unchecked. CDR1 and CDR2 from the germline V gene are SGHKS and YYEKEE (reference sequence). This CDR3 has 17 residues. CDR3: CASSLATVPYPPDTQYF.

The gene calls are TRBV10-3 and TRBJ2-5. There are 13 residues in the CDR3. Germline-derived CDR1 and CDR2 are ENHRY and SYGVKD. CDR3 amino acids: CAISDSGSETQYF.

V is TRBV11-3 and J is TRBJ2-1. Germline lookup yields CDR1 SGHNT and CDR2 YENEEA. The CDR3 has 13 residues. The CDR3 reads CASSSLLYNEQFF.

The chain links TRBV2 to TRBJ1-5. CDR3 length: 15 residues. Germline V CDR1 and CDR2: SNHLY, FYNNEI. The CDR3 region is CASSPSGGGHQPQHF.